The 19 T cell receptor beta chains below come from one sample, sequenced in a study of T cells in Graves' hyperthyroidism and ophthalmopathy. RNA transcripts yielded amplified TCR beta CDR3 regions. The study used the HTBI primer set for a first-round RT-PCR of the TCR CDR3. TCRdb reprocessed the multiplex PCR reads via MiXCR and lists one record per CDR3 protein. The sample consists of 300,000 to 350,000 distinct CDR3 sequences, around 23% of them appearing once. The material sequenced was blood. Every receptor here comes from a woman aged 45-59 years with Graves' hyperthyroidism.

This clonotype was observed a few times. The chain recombines TRBV4-2 with TRBJ1-2, with D maybe TRBD1 (5 bases). Germline-derived CDR1 and CDR2 are LGHNA and YNFKEQ. The V end lost 3 bases, the J end lost 6 bases, and 20 bases lay between the germline ends. CDR3 size: 16 residues. This CDR3 reads CASSQSSGRRGDGYTF. The DNA of the CDR3 is TGTGCCAGCAGCCAGAGCTCGGGGCGCAGAGGGGATGGCTACACCTTC.

There are many counts of this clonotype. The chain combines TRBV29-1 with TRBJ2-7; TRBD1 matches 8 bases. CDR3 size: 13 residues. After removal of 4 bases from V and 6 bases from J, the junction contained 8 bases not matched to a gene. Germline lookup yields CDR1 SQVTM and CDR2 ANQGSEA. CDR3: CSVVPGTGTEQYF. The CDR3 DNA sequence: TGCAGCGTTGTCCCCGGGACAGGAACCGAGCAGTACTTC.

V is TRBV30 and J is TRBJ2-1; D is perhaps TRBD1 (6 bases). CDR3 length: 15 residues. V lost 0 bases and J lost 2, with 11 bases in between. Germline values: CDR1 GTSNPN, CDR2 SVGIG (reference sequence). The CDR3 loop reads CAWSVMGATYNEQFF. CDR3 DNA sequence: TGTGCCTGGAGTGTAATGGGGGCCACCTACAATGAGCAGTTCTTC.

This clonotype was recorded many times. Relative to the germline gene, one junction end is altered; a read error may explain this. The chain combines TRBV7-3 with TRBJ1-1, with D maybe TRBD1 (5 bases). Germline V gene sequence: CDR1 SGHTA, CDR2 FQGTGA. The CDR3 sequence is 14 residues long. CDR3 sequence reads: CASSLTGVNTEAFF. The CDR3 coding sequence is TGTGCCAGCAGCCTAACAGGAGTGAACACTGAAGCTTTCTTT.

This clonotype has more than one count but fewer than ten. A read error may explain this, as a much larger clone is one base away. J is TRBJ1-3 and V is TRBV28; D not certain. The V gene lost 1 base and the J gene lost 2 bases, with 9 bases spanning the gap. The CDR3 is 15 residues long. Germline V lookup: CDR1 MDHEN, CDR2 SYDVKM. The CDR3 reads CASSLSAQPGNTIYF. The CDR3 DNA reads as TGTGCCAGCAGTTTATCGGCCCAACCTGGAAACACCATATATTTT.

The chain couples TRBV7-9 to TRBJ1-2; D not certain. The ends were cut back, 5 bases at V and 6 bases at J, with 13 bases in the middle. The CDR3 loop spans 13 amino acids. Looked up from germline, CDR1 is SEHNR and CDR2 is FQNEAQ (reference sequence). CDR3 bases: TGTGCCAGCAGCCCAGCGTCGGGGAATGGCTACACCTTC. Amino acid sequence: CASSPASGNGYTF. The whole variable domain, filled in from reference TRBV7-9 and TRBJ1-2, reads DTGVSQNPRHKITKRGQNVTFRCDPISEHNRLYWYRQTLGQGPEFLTYFQNEAQLEKSRLLSDRFSAERPKGSFSTLEIQRTEQGDSAMYLCASSPASGNGYTFGSGTRLTVV.

The chain employs TRBV10-2 and TRBJ2-7, with D perhaps given as TRBD1 or TRBD2 (7 bases each). V was pared by 8 bases and J by 3 bases, with 14 bases between. Per the germline V gene, CDR1 is WSHSY and CDR2 is SAAADI. The CDR3 has 13 amino acids. CDR3 protein: CASGRGGNYEQYF. CDR3 DNA: TGCGCCAGCGGCAGGGGGGGAAACTACGAGCAGTACTTC.

As to this clonotype: The junction and the germline gene differ at one end; a read error may be behind it. The chain employs TRBV5-1 and TRBJ2-7; the D gene is possibly TRBD1 (6 bases). Germline-derived CDR1 and CDR2 are SGHRS and YFSETQ. The CDR3 contains 14 residues. In DNA, the CDR3 is TGCGCCAGCAGCTCGAACAGGGAATCCTACGAGCAGTGCTTC. Residues: CASSSNRESYEQCF.

This clonotype showed up many times. This chain links TRBV10-1 with TRBJ1-1, with D possibly TRBD1 on 5 matching bases. The length of the CDR3 is 19 residues. Per the germline V gene, CDR1 is WNHNN and CDR2 is SYGVQD (reference sequence). With 4 bases removed from V and 2 bases from J, the gap between germline ends came to 26 bases. This chain's CDR3 is CASSGGVLFRDSSNTEAFF. CDR3 in DNA: TGCGCCAGCAGTGGGGGGGTGTTGTTCCGGGACTCCAGTAACACTGAAGCTTTCTTT.

This clonotype occurred many times. The V and J genes are TRBV10-3 and TRBJ2-3; the match to TRBD2 covers 8 bases. This CDR3 contains 15 residues. With V trimmed by 6 bases and J by 2 bases, 7 bases remained unmatched. Germline-derived CDR1 and CDR2 are ENHRY and SYGVKD. Written as DNA, the CDR3 is TGTGCCATCAGGGAGCGGGAGATAGCCACAGATACGCAGTATTTT. Its translation: CAIREREIATDTQYF.

The chain is built from TRBV2 and TRBJ2-5; TRBD2 matches at 8 bases. Judging by the DNA end, TRBJ2-1 fits better; the J call may be wrong. The CDR3 extends over 18 amino acids. Germline-derived CDR1 and CDR2 are SNHLY and FYNNEI. The CDR3 bases are TGTGCCAGCAGTTTTAGGTGGTCCAGCGGGAGCCAAAAGGGTACCCAGTTCTTC. The encoded protein is CASSFRWSSGSQKGTQFF.

The V call is TRBV24-1, the J call TRBJ1-5; D remains ambiguous. This CDR3 region has 11 residues. Trimming shortened V by 6 bases and J by 9 bases, and 8 bases separated the two germline ends. Germline V gives CDR1 KGHDR, CDR2 SFDVKD. CDR3 nucleotide sequence: TGTGCCACCAGTCGTGGCGGGCCCCAGCATTTT. Amino acids: CATSRGGPQHF.

This clonotype showed up many times. This chain's CDR3 is CASSRTSGANVLTF. Here the CDR3 DNA reads TGTGCCAGCAGCCGGACGTCGGGGGCCAACGTCCTGACTTTC. The chain employs TRBV12-3 or TRBV12-4 and TRBJ2-6; D remains ambiguous. This CDR3 region has 14 residues. V lost 6 bases and J lost 4, with 10 bases in between.

As for this clonotype: Just one base apart from a much larger clone, this may be a read error. The V call is TRBV6-2 or TRBV6-3, the J call TRBJ2-1; 11 nucleotides align to TRBD2. The CDR3 runs 15 residues. V trimming: 4 bases; J trimming: 9 bases; junction bases outside the gene matches: 8. Germline CDR1 reads MNHEY; CDR2 reads SVGEGT. The CDR3 here is CASSWGLAGGREQFF. The CDR3 nucleotides read TGTGCCAGCAGTTGGGGGCTAGCGGGAGGCCGTGAGCAGTTCTTC.

V gene TRBV5-1 combines with J gene TRBJ2-7; D may be TRBD2 (5 bases). The CDR3 covers 15 residues. The germline gives CDR1 SGHRS, CDR2 YFSETQ. Trimming shortened V by 5 bases and J by 1 base, and 16 bases separated the two germline ends. In nucleotides, the CDR3 is TGCGCCAGCAGAAGGCTAGCCCTAGGGTCCTACGAGCAGTACTTC. Its translation: CASRRLALGSYEQYF.

This clonotype was observed at least ten times. The V call is TRBV3-1, the J call TRBJ2-7; 7 nucleotides align to TRBD1. The V gene's germline CDR1 is LGHDT and CDR2 YNNKEL (reference sequence). With V trimmed by 3 bases and J by 2 bases, 10 bases remained unmatched. The CDR3 spans 16 residues. CDR3 region: CASSHLRGQLTYEQYF. The CDR3 DNA reads TGTGCCAGCAGCCACTTGAGGGGACAGCTAACCTACGAGCAGTACTTC.

This clonotype appeared many times. The V gene is TRBV7-2, the J gene TRBJ2-7; 11 bases fit TRBD2. Germline CDR1 SGHTA, CDR2 FQGNSA. Trimming took 4 bases from V and 4 from J; bases not matched to a gene: 6. The CDR3 is 15 residues long. CDR3 nucleotide sequence: TGTGCCAGCAGCTACGTAGCGGGAGGGTTATACGAGCAGTACTTC. Amino acids: CASSYVAGGLYEQYF. The variable domain in full, with the rest retrieved from reference TRBV7-2 and TRBJ2-7, is GAGVSQSPSNKVTEKGKDVELRCDPISGHTALYWYRQSLGQGLEFLIYFQGNSAPDKSGLPSDRFSAERTGGSVSTLTIQRTQQEDSAVYLCASSYVAGGLYEQYFGPGTRLTVT.

This clonotype occurred many times. This chain connects TRBV20-1 to TRBJ2-7; no clear D gene. CDR1 DFQATT and CDR2 SNEGSKA come from the germline V gene (reference sequence). The CDR3 spans 13 residues. V lost 2 bases and J 2 bases, leaving 10 bases between the germline ends. The DNA of the CDR3 is TGCAGTGCTAGATGGTCAGGAACCTACGAGCAGTACTTC. As protein: CSARWSGTYEQYF.

V gene TRBV20-1 combines with J gene TRBJ2-5, with 8 bases identical to TRBD2. V shed 0 bases, J shed 5 bases, and the junction held 8 bases outside the gene matches. CDR1 DFQATT and CDR2 SNEGSKA come from the germline V gene (reference sequence). The CDR3 sequence is 15 residues long. CDR3 bases: TGCAGTGCTAGAGATGCGCTAGCGGGTCGGGAGACCCAGTACTTC. As protein: CSARDALAGRETQYF.